This T cell receptor (beta chain) stems from a study of early T cells in non-severe SARS-CoV-2 infection. V dropped 0 bases and J dropped 1 base, with 11 bases sitting between them. CDR1 and CDR2 (germline): GTSNPN, SVGIG (reference sequence). This CDR3 spans 15 amino acids. TCRdb analysed the 5' RACE reads with MiXCR anew, one entry per CDR3 protein. The sample lists tens of thousands of distinct CDR3 sequences, about 10% seen once, with 8% in the top ten. The J gene is TRBJ2-3, the V gene TRBV30, with D possibly being TRBD2 (6 bases). The input for sequencing was whole blood, taken at baseline. The receptor was isolated from an adult who was a healthcare worker with PCR-confirmed SARS-CoV-2 infection or an uninfected control (not recorded which). CDR3 nucleotide sequence: TGTGCCTGGAGTGTTACTAGCTCGGGCACAGATACGCAGTATTTT. It yields the protein CAWSVTSSGTDTQYF.